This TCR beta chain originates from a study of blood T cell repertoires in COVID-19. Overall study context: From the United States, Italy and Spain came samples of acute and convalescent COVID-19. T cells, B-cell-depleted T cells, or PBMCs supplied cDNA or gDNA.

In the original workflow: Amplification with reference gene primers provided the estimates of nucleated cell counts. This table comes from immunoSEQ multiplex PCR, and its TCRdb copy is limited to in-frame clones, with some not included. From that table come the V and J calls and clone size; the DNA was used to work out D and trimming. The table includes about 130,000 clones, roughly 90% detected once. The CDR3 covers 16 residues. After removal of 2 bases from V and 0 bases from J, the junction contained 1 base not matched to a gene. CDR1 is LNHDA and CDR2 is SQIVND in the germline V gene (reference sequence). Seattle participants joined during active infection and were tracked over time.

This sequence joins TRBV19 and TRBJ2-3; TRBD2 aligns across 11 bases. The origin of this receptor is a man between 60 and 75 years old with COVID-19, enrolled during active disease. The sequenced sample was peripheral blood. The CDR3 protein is CASSITSGGSTDTQYF. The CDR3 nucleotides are TGTGCCAGTAGTATAACTAGCGGGGGCAGCACAGATACGCAGTATTTT.